The source of this T cell receptor beta chain is a study of T cells after posttransplantation cyclophosphamide. This clone was detected a few times. Profiling relied on immunoSEQ multiplex PCR, and the TCRdb table lists in-frame clones only, not all of them. This sample has about 24,000 clones and no singletons, with 5.5% to 8% in the ten largest. The CDR3 totals 14 residues. The V and J ends lost 0 bases and 6 bases, in that order; junction bases with no gene match: 3. Looked up from germline, CDR1 is SGDLS and CDR2 is YYNGEE. The chain recombines TRBV9 with TRBJ1-1; 9 positions agree with TRBD1. The sample comprised PBMCs. This receptor was obtained from a woman aged 60 to 75 in good health, CMV-negative, and a related stem cell transplant donor. CDR3: CASSVGTGASEAFF. Here the CDR3 DNA reads TGTGCCAGCAGCGTAGGGACAGGGGCATCTGAAGCTTTCTTT.